The present T cell receptor beta chain was sequenced within a study of blood T cell repertoires in COVID-19. Across the study: Some COVID-19 samples were acute and others convalescent; all came from the United States, Italy and Spain. Nucleic acid was either cDNA or gDNA, and it came from T cells, B-cell-depleted T cells, or PBMCs.

Profiled with immunoSEQ multiplex PCR; TCRdb holds only in-frame clones, not every one. The sample consists of 300,000 to 450,000 clones, approximately 89% of them appearing once. V dropped 2 bases and J dropped 8; count of bases not matched to a gene: 6. The CDR3 consists of 16 residues. Germline V gene sequence: CDR1 MRHNA, CDR2 SNTAGT. The chain has TRBV6-4 and TRBJ1-6, with 10 bases lining up with TRBD1. Material: peripheral blood. The receptor's source is a woman in her sixties with COVID-19, enrolled during active disease. CDR3 amino acids: CASSDTGTGADSPLHF. In DNA, the CDR3 is TGTGCCAGCAGTGACACGGGGACAGGGGCCGATTCACCCCTCCACTTT.